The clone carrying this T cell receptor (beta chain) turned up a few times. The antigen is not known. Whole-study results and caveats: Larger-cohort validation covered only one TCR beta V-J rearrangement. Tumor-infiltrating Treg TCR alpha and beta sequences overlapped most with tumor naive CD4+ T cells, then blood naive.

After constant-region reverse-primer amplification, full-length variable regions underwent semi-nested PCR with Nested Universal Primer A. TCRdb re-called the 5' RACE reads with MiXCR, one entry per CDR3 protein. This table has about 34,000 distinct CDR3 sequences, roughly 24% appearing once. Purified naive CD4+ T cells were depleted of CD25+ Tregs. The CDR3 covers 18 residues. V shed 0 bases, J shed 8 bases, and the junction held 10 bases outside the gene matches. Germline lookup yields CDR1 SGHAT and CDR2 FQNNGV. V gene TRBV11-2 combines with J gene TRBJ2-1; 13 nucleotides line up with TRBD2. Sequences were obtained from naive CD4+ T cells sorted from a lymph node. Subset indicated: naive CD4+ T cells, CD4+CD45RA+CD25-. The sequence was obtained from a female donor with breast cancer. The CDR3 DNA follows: TGTGCCAGCAGCTTAGAGCTCCTACTAGCGGGAGGGGGCGATGAGCAGTTCTTC. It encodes CASSLELLLAGGGDEQFF.